This T cell receptor beta chain was sequenced in a study of cytomegalovirus exposure and HLA in healthy donors. Overall study findings and caveats: Based on reports, TCR beta sequences accurately predicted HLA-A and HLA-B alleles for most subjects.

This clone was counted between two and nine times. The target antigen is unknown. PCR employed 60 Vbeta and 13 Jbeta primers. Data came from immunoSEQ multiplex PCR; TCRdb stores just in-frame clones and leaves some out. The repertoire holds some 110,000 clones, 10% to 15% seen once, with more than 15% in the top ten. The source is a man between 40 and 49 years old in good health and CMV-seropositive. Sequenced input: PBMCs.

CDR3 sequence: CASSDPGHKGEKLFF. The CDR3 nucleotides are TGTGCCAGCAGCGACCCGGGACATAAGGGTGAAAAACTGTTTTTT. This sequence joins TRBV28 and TRBJ1-4; TRBD1 might be the D (6 bases). Trimming removed 6 bases from V and 7 bases from J, with 18 bases in between. The CDR3 length is 15 residues. Germline V gene lookup returns CDR1 MDHEN and CDR2 SYDVKM.